These T cell receptor beta chains were read from a single sample in a study of radiation and T cells in renal cell carcinoma. The repertoire was sequenced with immunoSEQ multiplex PCR; TCRdb's copy has only in-frame clones and lacks some. The sample has some 130,000 clones, approximately 90% seen once. The sample here was blood, taken from a patient whose treatment included radiotherapy and nephrectomy. All receptors derive from a woman in her 70s with renal cell carcinoma. Each CDR3 is given with its conserved first and last residue. Each record gives: clone size, J gene, V gene, D gene, CDR3 DNA, CDR3 protein. A D gene is named only where the DNA matches it firmly. Not every row has a clone size; where given, it reads once, few, many or a size class.

size: .
J: TRBJ2-1
V: TRBV7-9
D: .
DNA: TGTGCCAGCAGCCCCATTACCGCGAGTGAGCAGTTCTTC
CDR3: CASSPITASEQFF

size: .
J: TRBJ1-6
V: TRBV28
D: TRBD1
DNA: TGTGCCAGCAGTTTAACCGGGACAGGGTCTAATTCACCCCTCCACTTT
CDR3: CASSLTGTGSNSPLHF

size: .
J: TRBJ2-4
V: TRBV28
D: .
DNA: TGTGCCAGCAGTTGGAAGTACATTCAGTACTTC
CDR3: CASSWKYIQYF

size: .
J: TRBJ2-2
V: TRBV6-5
D: .
DNA: TGTGCCAGCAGCCCGACAGGAAGAACCGGGGAGCTGTTTTTT
CDR3: CASSPTGRTGELFF

size: .
J: TRBJ2-3
V: TRBV5-4
D: .
DNA: TGTGCCAGCAGCTTTAGACGGACAGATACGCAGTATTTT
CDR3: CASSFRRTDTQYF

size: .
J: TRBJ1-1
V: TRBV4-2
D: .
DNA: TGTGCCAGCAGCGCCCCCACGGCCCACACTGAAGCTTTCTTT
CDR3: CASSAPTAHTEAFF

size: .
J: TRBJ2-1
V: TRBV6-1
D: .
DNA: TGTGCCAGCCTAGGGACCGCCTACAATGAGCAGTTCTTC
CDR3: CASLGTAYNEQFF

size: .
J: TRBJ1-1
V: TRBV6-5
D: .
DNA: TGTGCCAGCAGTTACATAGGTAGTAACACTGAAGCTTTCTTT
CDR3: CASSYIGSNTEAFF

size: once
J: TRBJ1-5
V: TRBV6-6
D: .
DNA: TGTGCCAGCAGTTACGTGGGTCAGCCCCAGCATTTT
CDR3: CASSYVGQPQHF

size: .
J: TRBJ2-5
V: TRBV5-3
D: .
DNA: TGTGCCAGCCGCCGGGAGACCCAGTACTTC
CDR3: CASRRETQYF

size: .
J: TRBJ1-2
V: TRBV9
D: .
DNA: TGTGCCAGCAGCGTAGGGGGCGCCAACTATGGCTACACCTTC
CDR3: CASSVGGANYGYTF

size: .
J: TRBJ2-7
V: TRBV28
D: .
DNA: TGTGCCAGCAGTTTAGCCGAGCAGCTTTTGAGCTACGAGCAGTACTTC
CDR3: CASSLAEQLLSYEQYF

size: .
J: TRBJ1-6
V: TRBV11-3
D: TRBD1
DNA: TGTGCCAGCAGCCGCGCAGGGGGTAATTCACCCCTCCACTTT
CDR3: CASSRAGGNSPLHF

size: once
J: TRBJ2-2
V: TRBV19
D: TRBD1
DNA: TGTGCCACCCTTCTCGGGACAGGGTCTAACACCGGGGAGCTGTTTTTT
CDR3: CATLLGTGSNTGELFF

size: .
J: TRBJ1-1
V: TRBV5-1
D: .
DNA: TGCGCCAGCAGCGCCGAAGTCCGCACTGAAGCTTTCTTT
CDR3: CASSAEVRTEAFF

size: few
J: TRBJ1-2
V: TRBV21-1
D: .
DNA: TGTGCCAGCAGCAACACTCGACAGGGATTGGGCTACACCTTC
CDR3: CASSNTRQGLGYTF

size: .
J: TRBJ2-1
V: TRBV28
D: .
DNA: TGTGCCAGCAGGGCCATCAGCTCCTACAATGAGCAGTTCTTC
CDR3: CASRAISSYNEQFF

size: .
J: TRBJ2-7
V: TRBV7-8
D: .
DNA: TGTGCCAGCAGCTTAGAAGGCAGGGGAATCTACGAGCAGTACTTC
CDR3: CASSLEGRGIYEQYF

size: once
J: TRBJ2-3
V: TRBV4-2
D: .
DNA: TGTGCCAGCAGCCAAGATGACCTCCCAATTATCACAGATACGCAGTATTTT
CDR3: CASSQDDLPIITDTQYF

size: .
J: TRBJ2-1
V: TRBV7-2
D: .
DNA: TGTGCCAGCAGTTTGAAGGGACCGGCCGGCAATGAGCAGTTCTTC
CDR3: CASSLKGPAGNEQFF

size: .
J: TRBJ2-7
V: TRBV7-2
D: .
DNA: TGTGCCAGCAGCTTACAGGGCACCTACGAGCAGTACTTC
CDR3: CASSLQGTYEQYF

size: .
J: TRBJ2-7
V: TRBV18
D: TRBD1
DNA: TGTGCCAGCTCACCACCGAAAGGACAGGGAAACTACGAGCAGTACTTC
CDR3: CASSPPKGQGNYEQYF

size: few
J: TRBJ1-1
V: TRBV15
D: .
DNA: TGTGCCACCAGCAGAGGGGGGGACCTCACTGAAGCTTTCTTT
CDR3: CATSRGGDLTEAFF

size: .
J: TRBJ1-6
V: TRBV7-2
D: TRBD1
DNA: TGTGCCAGCAGCTTAGGTTCAGGGGGCGGTAATTCACCCCTCCACTTT
CDR3: CASSLGSGGGNSPLHF

size: .
J: TRBJ1-1
V: TRBV9
D: .
DNA: TGTGCCAGCAGCGCAACCCCGGGACAAATGAACACTGAAGCTTTCTTT
CDR3: CASSATPGQMNTEAFF

size: .
J: TRBJ2-2
V: TRBV9
D: .
DNA: TGTGCCAGCAGCTCTGGCGGGGAGCTGTTTTTT
CDR3: CASSSGGELFF

size: once
J: TRBJ2-7
V: TRBV28
D: TRBD1
DNA: TGTGCCAGTAGGACAGGGGAATACGAGCAGTACTTC
CDR3: CASRTGEYEQYF

size: .
J: TRBJ2-7
V: TRBV6-6
D: .
DNA: TGTGCCAGCACCGCGACAGCCACCTACGAGCAGTACTTC
CDR3: CASTATATYEQYF

size: .
J: TRBJ1-4
V: TRBV19
D: TRBD1
DNA: TGTGCCAGTAGTATAGGAGGGGGCGCTGGTAATAATGAAAAACTGTTTTTT
CDR3: CASSIGGGAGNNEKLFF

size: .
J: TRBJ2-7
V: TRBV14
D: .
DNA: TGTGCCAGCAGCCAAGGCAGGGTACCCCTCTACGAGCAGTACTTC
CDR3: CASSQGRVPLYEQYF

size: .
J: TRBJ1-4
V: TRBV6-6
D: .
DNA: TGTGCCAGCAGGGGCAGTGCGAATGAAAAACTGTTTTTT
CDR3: CASRGSANEKLFF

size: .
J: TRBJ2-7
V: TRBV4-1
D: TRBD1
DNA: TGCGCCAGCAGCCATCGCAGAGGGGGACAGGGCTACGAGCAGTACTTC
CDR3: CASSHRRGGQGYEQYF

size: .
J: TRBJ1-1
V: TRBV7-6
D: .
DNA: TGTGCCAGCAGCTTAGAGGGGAAAGCTTTCTTT
CDR3: CASSLEGKAFF

size: .
J: TRBJ2-3
V: TRBV5-1
D: TRBD2
DNA: TGCGCCAGCAGCTCACAGAGCGGGGGGGGTACAGATACGCAGTATTTT
CDR3: CASSSQSGGGTDTQYF

size: .
J: TRBJ1-2
V: TRBV7-2
D: .
DNA: TGTGCCAGCTTCGGGGTATCGGAGACCAAAGACGGATCCTATGGCTACACCTTC
CDR3: CASFGVSETKDGSYGYTF

size: .
J: TRBJ2-7
V: TRBV27
D: TRBD1
DNA: TGTGCCAGCAGTCCCCAGGGGGCGGTAGAGCAGTACTTC
CDR3: CASSPQGAVEQYF

size: .
J: TRBJ2-4
V: TRBV28
D: .
DNA: TGTGCCAGCACCCGGGTTGAATTTGGCAAAAACATTCAGTACTTC
CDR3: CASTRVEFGKNIQYF

size: .
J: TRBJ2-7
V: TRBV13
D: .
DNA: TGTGCCAGCAGCTTATTAGGAAAATACGAGCAGTACTTC
CDR3: CASSLLGKYEQYF

size: .
J: TRBJ1-1
V: TRBV7-2
D: .
DNA: TGTGCCAGCAGCTTATCAGGGACGTCGAACACTGAAGCTTTCTTT
CDR3: CASSLSGTSNTEAFF

size: .
J: TRBJ2-1
V: TRBV6-1
D: TRBD2
DNA: TGTGCCAGCAGTGATTTAGCGGGGGGCCTCCCGCAGTTCTTC
CDR3: CASSDLAGGLPQFF

size: .
J: TRBJ2-3
V: TRBV5-1
D: TRBD2
DNA: TGCGCCAGCAGCTTGGTGCTAGCGGGGATAGATACGCAGTATTTT
CDR3: CASSLVLAGIDTQYF

size: .
J: TRBJ1-1
V: TRBV7-2
D: .
DNA: TGTGCCAGCAGCCAGACAGGGAACACTGAAGCTTTCTTT
CDR3: CASSQTGNTEAFF

size: .
J: TRBJ2-7
V: TRBV20-1
D: .
DNA: TGCAGTGCCGCTTTGAGGGAGCAGTACTTC
CDR3: CSAALREQYF

size: .
J: TRBJ2-1
V: TRBV5-4
D: TRBD2
DNA: TGTGCCAGCAGCTCGCAGCGGGGGGGCTTAAATGAGCAGTTCTTC
CDR3: CASSSQRGGLNEQFF

size: once
J: TRBJ2-3
V: TRBV30
D: .
DNA: TGTGCCTGGACAGCTTCTAGCACAGATACGCAGTATTTT
CDR3: CAWTASSTDTQYF

size: .
J: TRBJ1-4
V: TRBV4-3
D: .
DNA: TGCGCCAGCAGCCGGACAGATGAAAAACTGTTTTTT
CDR3: CASSRTDEKLFF

size: .
J: TRBJ1-4
V: TRBV14
D: .
DNA: TGTGCCAGCAGCCAAGAGACCCGGAATAATGAAAAACTGTTTTTT
CDR3: CASSQETRNNEKLFF

size: .
J: TRBJ2-7
V: TRBV5-1
D: .
DNA: TGCGCCAGCAGTCCAGACGCCCTCTCCTACGAGCAGTACTTC
CDR3: CASSPDALSYEQYF